One sample yielded the 24 T cell receptor beta chains listed below, sequenced in a study of cytotoxic CD8 clonotypes in ibrutinib-treated CLL. Generated by immunoSEQ multiplex PCR, the TCRdb table keeps only in-frame clones and is missing some. The profile covers just over 200,000 clones, with roughly 79% appearing a single time and 11% taken by the ten largest. Sequenced here: PBMCs, sampled after 12 months of ibrutinib treatment. The receptor set was obtained from a human donor with chronic lymphocytic leukemia.

This clone was seen ten or more times. The V gene is TRBV9, the J gene TRBJ1-6; 7 positions match TRBD1. The V gene's germline CDR1 is SGDLS and CDR2 YYNGEE. Trimming removed 4 bases from V and 8 bases from J; junction bases left unmatched: 12. The CDR3 length is 16 residues. The CDR3 nucleotides are TGTGCCAGCAGCCCCAGCCCCGACAGGGCGGATTCACCCCTCCACTTT. This gives the protein CASSPSPDRADSPLHF.

V usage is TRBV29-1 and J usage is TRBJ2-3; no clear D gene. CDR3 length: 13 residues. V lost 4 bases to trimming and J lost 4 bases, with 12 bases between them. Germline values: CDR1 SQVTM, CDR2 ANQGSEA. CDR3: CSVVGVRADTQYF. CDR3 nucleotide sequence: TGCAGCGTTGTCGGCGTTAGAGCAGATACGCAGTATTTT.

This clone appeared a few times. V usage is TRBV9 and J usage is TRBJ2-1, with 12 bases lining up with TRBD2. This CDR3 contains 16 residues. Germline assignment: CDR1 SGDLS and CDR2 YYNGEE. V lost 4 bases, J lost 2 bases, and 4 bases stayed unmatched. The CDR3: CASSPRLAGAYNEQFF. CDR3 in DNA: TGTGCCAGCAGCCCACGACTAGCGGGGGCCTACAATGAGCAGTTCTTC.

The CDR3 spells CSVARDTQYF. The DNA for the CDR3 is TGCAGCGTTGCTCGCGATACGCAGTATTTT. This chain links TRBV29-1 with TRBJ2-3, with unresolved D. V was pared by 4 bases and J by 6 bases, with 5 bases between. The CDR3 totals 10 residues. The germline V gene has CDR1 SQVTM and CDR2 ANQGSEA.

The V and J genes are TRBV2 and TRBJ2-5, with D possibly called TRBD1 or TRBD2 (5 bases each). The CDR3 runs 15 residues. Between the trimmed V and J ends, which lost 4 bases and 5 bases, there was a span of 17 bases. Per germline, CDR1 SNHLY and CDR2 FYNNEI. The chain's CDR3 is CASSGGAAGGETQYF. In DNA, the CDR3 is TGTGCCAGCAGTGGAGGGGCCGCCGGCGGGGAGACCCAGTACTTC.

The chain combines TRBV5-4 with TRBJ1-1; the D is unclear. The CDR3 runs to 14 residues. V dropped 0 bases and J dropped 7 bases, with 13 bases sitting between them. Germline CDR1 and CDR2: SGHNT and YYREEE (reference sequence). The CDR3 nucleotides read TGTGCCAGCAGCTTGGGGGGAAAACTGGGTGAAGCTTTCTTT. It encodes CASSLGGKLGEAFF. Full variable domain (missing parts from reference TRBV5-4 and TRBJ1-1): ETGVTQSPTHLIKTRGQQVTLRCSSQSGHNTVSWYQQALGQGPQFIFQYYREEENGRGNFPPRFSGLQFPNYSSELNVNALELDDSALYLCASSLGGKLGEAFFGQGTRLTVV.

The chain has TRBV12-5 and TRBJ1-2, with 10 bases matching TRBD1. Germline V gives CDR1 LGHNT, CDR2 FRNRAP. V dropped 0 bases and J dropped 6; count of bases not matched to a gene: 4. There are 15 residues in the CDR3. CDR3 residues: CASGLVPGTGDGYTF. CDR3 coding DNA: TGTGCTAGTGGTTTGGTTCCCGGGACAGGGGATGGCTACACCTTC.

The chain is built from TRBV6-1 and TRBJ2-2; D is uncertain. CDR3 size: 14 residues. Per germline, CDR1 MNHNS and CDR2 SASEGT. The ends were cut back, 4 bases at V and 5 bases at J, with 11 bases in the middle. CDR3 nucleotides: TGTGCCAGCAGTGGTACGACGAGTACCGGGGAGCTGTTTTTT. Translating gives CASSGTTSTGELFF.

The rearrangement uses TRBV7-9 and TRBJ1-2; D might be TRBD1 (6 bases). V lost 10 bases, J lost 2 bases, and 23 bases lay in between. The CDR3 spans 16 residues. Germline CDR1 SEHNR, CDR2 FQNEAQ (reference sequence). The CDR3 reads CATTLTTGNLNYGYTF. The DNA for the CDR3 is TGTGCCACCACACTCACGACAGGAAACCTCAACTATGGCTACACCTTC.

This chain links TRBV5-4 with TRBJ1-2, with 8 bases identical to TRBD1. The V and J ends lost 4 bases and 4 bases, in that order; junction bases with no gene match: 12. Germline V gene lookup returns CDR1 SGHNT and CDR2 YYREEE (reference sequence). This CDR3 comprises 16 residues. The DNA of the CDR3 is TGTGCCAGCAGCCCCACGGGACAGGCGGCGTTCTATGGCTACACCTTC. Protein product: CASSPTGQAAFYGYTF.

The chain couples TRBV2 to TRBJ1-1; D unresolved. Between the trimmed V and J ends, which lost 5 bases and 2 bases, there was a span of 12 bases. The germline V gene has CDR1 SNHLY and CDR2 FYNNEI. The CDR3 is made up of 14 amino acids. DNA for the CDR3: TGTGCCAGCAGTCACCGGGGTACAAACACTGAAGCTTTCTTT. Its protein is CASSHRGTNTEAFF.

The rearrangement uses TRBV5-1 and TRBJ2-7; tentative D call: TRBD1 (5 bases). The CDR3 consists of 14 residues. Germline assignment: CDR1 SGHRS and CDR2 YFSETQ. V shed 2 bases and J shed 7 bases, with 16 bases lying between them. CDR3 coding DNA: TGCGCCAGCAGCTTCCAGGGTGGGGCGGTTGAGCAGTACTTC. This encodes CASSFQGGAVEQYF.

J is TRBJ2-3 and V is TRBV5-8, with D hard to call. Germline loops: CDR1 SGHTS, CDR2 YDEGEE. The length of the CDR3 is 14 residues. Trimming pared 5 bases from V and 2 bases from J, leaving 12 bases between. The DNA of the CDR3 is TGTGCCAGCAGTTGGTACAGAGTCACAGATACGCAGTATTTT. As protein: CASSWYRVTDTQYF.

The J gene is TRBJ1-2, the V gene TRBV11-1; D uncertain. V was trimmed by 3 bases and J by 4 bases, leaving 12 bases between them. The germline V gene has CDR1 SGHAT and CDR2 FQDESV (reference sequence). The CDR3 length is 14 residues. The CDR3 loop is CASSFDTYAYGYTF. In nucleotides, the CDR3 is TGTGCCAGCAGCTTCGACACTTACGCCTATGGCTACACCTTC. Variable domain in full (rest from reference TRBV11-1 and TRBJ1-2): EAEVAQSPRYKITEKSQAVAFWCDPISGHATLYWYRQILGQGPELLVQFQDESVVDDSQLPKDRFSAERLKGVDSTLKIQPAELGDSAMYLCASSFDTYAYGYTFGSGTRLTVV.

This chain uses TRBV5-1 with TRBJ2-1, with 9 bases aligning to TRBD1. The V segment lost 8 bases and the J segment 0 bases; nucleotides outside the gene matches: 9. Germline CDR1 reads SGHRS; CDR2 reads YFSETQ. This CDR3 region has 16 residues. The CDR3 sequence is CASDRTGESSYNEQFF. CDR3 nucleotides: TGCGCCAGTGACAGGACAGGGGAAAGCTCCTACAATGAGCAGTTCTTC.

This clone was counted between two and nine times. V and J are TRBV19 and TRBJ2-1, with 7 bases identical to TRBD1. Germline values: CDR1 LNHDA, CDR2 SQIVND (reference sequence). Trimming at V came to 1 base and at J to 7 bases, leaving 1 base not matched to a gene. The length of the CDR3 is 13 residues. DNA for the CDR3: TGTGCCAGTAGTATAGGACAGGGTAATGAGCAGTTCTTC. It is translated as CASSIGQGNEQFF.

The rearrangement joins TRBV19 to TRBJ2-1; TRBD2 might be the D (5 bases). The CDR3 runs to 15 residues. Germline CDR1 reads LNHDA; CDR2 reads SQIVND (reference sequence). Trimming pared 3 bases from V and 4 bases from J, leaving 13 bases between. The CDR3 DNA follows: TGTGCCAGTAGTATTCATGTGAGCGGATACAATGAGCAGTTCTTC. Translation: CASSIHVSGYNEQFF.

This clone appeared a single time. CDR3 sequence reads: CASRVDTTGTGNQPQHF. The CDR3 DNA follows: TGTGCCAGCAGAGTCGATACCACCGGGACGGGGAATCAGCCCCAGCATTTT. The J gene is TRBJ1-5, the V gene TRBV2; the D gene is possibly TRBD1 (5 bases). CDR1 SNHLY and CDR2 FYNNEI come from the germline V gene. This CDR3 has 17 amino acids. The germline V and J ends were trimmed by 6 bases and 4 bases, with 22 bases remaining between them.

The V gene is TRBV5-6, the J gene TRBJ1-2; D call uncertain. V dropped 5 bases and J dropped 4 bases, with 15 bases sitting between them. The CDR3 is made up of 14 amino acids. The germline V gene encodes CDR1 SGHDT and CDR2 YYEEEE. The CDR3 here is CASRFLRTVYGYTF. The CDR3 coding sequence is TGTGCCAGCAGGTTCCTCAGGACCGTCTATGGCTACACCTTC.

The gene calls are TRBV27 and TRBJ1-2; no clear D gene. The germline gives CDR1 MNHEY, CDR2 SMNVEV (reference sequence). The CDR3 length is 14 residues. V lost 6 bases and J 8 bases, leaving 19 bases between the germline ends. This CDR3 reads CASSLHTGSAGYTF. The CDR3 DNA reads as TGTGCCAGCAGCCTACATACCGGGTCCGCAGGCTACACCTTC.

This chain connects TRBV28 to TRBJ1-2; D perhaps matches TRBD1 (6 bases). Germline V gene sequence: CDR1 MDHEN, CDR2 SYDVKM. The V end lost 6 bases, the J end lost 5 bases, and 19 bases lay between the germline ends. This CDR3 comprises 15 residues. The CDR3 DNA sequence: TGTGCCAGCAGGCAGGGGACACTTGGTCCTTATGGCTACACCTTC. It translates to CASRQGTLGPYGYTF.

The gene calls are TRBV5-6 and TRBJ2-1, with 9 bases matching TRBD2. V lost 4 bases and J lost 3; bases outside the gene matches: 5. The CDR3 contains 15 residues. Germline CDR1 is SGHDT and CDR2 is YYEEEE. The CDR3 bases are TGTGCCAGCAGCGGAGCGGGAGGATACTACAATGAGCAGTTCTTC. Translated, it gives CASSGAGGYYNEQFF. Full variable domain (remainder filled in from reference TRBV5-6 and TRBJ2-1): DAGVTQSPTHLIKTRGQQVTLRCSPKSGHDTVSWYQQALGQGPQFIFQYYEEEERQRGNFPDRFSGHQFPNYSSELNVNALLLGDSALYLCASSGAGGYYNEQFFGPGTRLTVL.

This clone occurred a few times. The chain is built from TRBV7-6 and TRBJ2-1; 8 positions match TRBD2. The CDR3 covers 15 residues. V shed 1 base, J shed 6 bases, and the junction held 5 bases outside the gene matches. Germline CDR1 SGHVS, CDR2 FNYEAQ. The CDR3 loop reads CASSLVTSGGNEQFF. For the CDR3, the DNA is TGTGCCAGCAGCTTAGTTACAAGCGGGGGCAATGAGCAGTTCTTC.

The genes are TRBV5-1 and TRBJ2-7; 10 nucleotides line up with TRBD2. V shed 4 bases, J shed 4 bases, and the junction held 8 bases outside the gene matches. The CDR3 extends over 15 amino acids. Germline assignment: CDR1 SGHRS and CDR2 YFSETQ. In nucleotides, the CDR3 is TGCGCCAGCAGCGTAAGCCCGGGACTAGCGTACGAGCAGTACTTC. It is translated as CASSVSPGLAYEQYF.